This T cell receptor beta chain was captured in a study of neurological immune-mediated disorders. Over 190 million TCR-beta sequences from 15-18 subjects came out of each sequencing run. TCRdb reprocessed the 5' RACE reads with MiXCR, giving one entry per CDR3 protein. Among roughly 62,000 distinct CDR3 sequences, around 3.8% were seen once, and the ten largest hold roughly 2%. This clonotype was picked up many times. This receptor was obtained from a woman aged 45 to 65 with multiple sclerosis. The sample was PBMCs.

The CDR3 DNA reads as TGCGCCAGCAGCTTGGCCACAAACACCGGGGAGCTGTTTTTT. It codes for CASSLATNTGELFF. This chain joins TRBV5-1 and TRBJ2-2; D is unresolved. The CDR3 runs 14 residues. Trimming removed 0 bases at V and 2 bases at J, with 5 bases between. Germline assignment: CDR1 SGHRS and CDR2 YFSETQ.